The 23 T cell receptor beta chains below all came from one sample that was sequenced in a study of patients and donors after allogeneic stem cell transplantation. TCRdb reprocessed the RT-PCR reads via MiXCR and lists one record per CDR3 protein. This sample has approximately 31,000 distinct CDR3 sequences, with 37% found just once. The sequenced sample was blood, either unsorted or a sorted T cell fraction (not recorded which). The receptors were sampled from a human donor who was either an allogeneic HSCT recipient or a stem cell or donor lymphocyte infusion donor (not recorded which). It is not recorded whose cells these are; they may come from a transplant donor.

The rearrangement joins TRBV12-3 or TRBV12-4 to TRBJ2-5; D possibly matches TRBD1 or TRBD2 (5 bases each). V was cut by 8 bases and J by 4 bases, with 14 bases left in between. This CDR3 is 13 amino acids long. The CDR3 bases are TGTGCCAGCCGCATGTATGGGGGAGAGACCCAGTACTTC. Its translation is CASRMYGGETQYF.

This clonotype was observed a few times. V gene TRBV20-1 combines with J gene TRBJ2-3; 9 bases are a match to TRBD2. The V gene's germline CDR1 is DFQATT and CDR2 SNEGSKA (reference sequence). This CDR3 is built from 11 residues. The ends lost 3 bases at V and 10 bases at J; junction bases unmatched: 2. The DNA of the CDR3 is TGCAGTGCTAGTAGCGGGGGATCGCAGTATTTT. It yields the protein CSASSGGSQYF.

The J gene is TRBJ1-6, the V gene TRBV20-1, with D unresolved. Germline V gene data show CDR1 as DFQATT and CDR2 as SNEGSKA (reference sequence). V lost 2 bases and J lost 5, with 7 bases in between. The length of the CDR3 is 13 residues. Written as DNA, the CDR3 is TGCAGTGCTAGAATACAGAATAATTCACCCCTCCACTTT. Translating it yields CSARIQNNSPLHF.

The DNA of the CDR3 is TGCGCCAGCGGCGCAGGGGACCAAGAGACCCAGTACTTC. Amino acids: CASGAGDQETQYF. V usage is TRBV5-1 and J usage is TRBJ2-5; possibly TRBD1 for D (6 bases). V was cut by 7 bases and J by 0 bases, with 10 bases left in between. The CDR3 runs to 13 residues. The germline gives CDR1 SGHRS, CDR2 YFSETQ.

This clonotype has more than one count but fewer than ten. The J gene is TRBJ1-2, the V gene TRBV12-3 or TRBV12-4; TRBD1 matches 11 bases. V was clipped by 6 bases and J by 7 bases; unmatched bases: 7. This CDR3 has 14 amino acids. CDR3 sequence (DNA): TGTGCCAGCAGCCGTGGGACAGGGGGACTTGGCTACACCTTC. The encoded protein is CASSRGTGGLGYTF.

V usage is TRBV20-1 and J usage is TRBJ1-1; no clear D. The CDR3 has 11 residues. The V end lost 6 bases, the J end lost 1 base, and 6 bases lay between the germline ends. Per germline, CDR1 DFQATT and CDR2 SNEGSKA (reference sequence). The CDR3 loop is CSANQNTEAFF. The CDR3, as DNA: TGCAGTGCCAATCAGAACACTGAAGCTTTCTTT.

This clonotype was seen only a few times. This chain connects TRBV7-2 to TRBJ1-4, with a weak D call TRBD1 (5 bases). CDR3 length equals 14 residues. With 3 bases removed from V and 7 bases from J, the gap between germline ends came to 12 bases. Germline assignment: CDR1 SGHTA and CDR2 FQGNSA. The CDR3 loop reads CASSFGALREKLFF. The CDR3 nucleotides read TGTGCCAGCAGCTTCGGGGCGTTGCGTGAAAAACTGTTTTTT.

This clonotype has just a few counts. The chain links TRBV4-2 to TRBJ2-7; 11 bases are shared with TRBD2. The junction had 14 bases not matched to a gene; V was cut back by 2 bases and J by 5 bases. Per the germline V gene, CDR1 is LGHNA and CDR2 is YNFKEQ. CDR3 length equals 18 residues. The CDR3 bases are TGTGCCAGCAGCCAACAGGGGGATCTAGCGGGAGGCAAAGACGAGCAGTACTTC. Translating it yields CASSQQGDLAGGKDEQYF.

This clonotype has just a few counts. The chain uses TRBV12-3 or TRBV12-4 and TRBJ2-4; D call uncertain. V was cut by 5 bases and J by 9 bases, with 23 bases left in between. The CDR3 is 16 residues long. The CDR3 bases are TGTGCCAGCAGTCCCGACTCGGGTTCCTTGATGGGCATTCAGTACTTC. It yields the protein CASSPDSGSLMGIQYF.

This clonotype was recorded at least ten times. J is TRBJ2-2 and V is TRBV5-5; D is undetermined. Germline CDR1 and CDR2: SGHKS and YYEKEE (reference sequence). The CDR3 spans 13 residues. The V gene lost 5 bases and the J gene lost 8 bases, with 13 bases spanning the gap. The CDR3 region has the DNA TGTGCCAGCAGACCTTCGGCAACTGGGGAGCTGTTTTTT. Translated, it gives CASRPSATGELFF.

The J gene is TRBJ2-5, the V gene TRBV12-5; D is perhaps TRBD2 (5 bases). Germline CDR1 reads LGHNT; CDR2 reads FRNRAP. This CDR3 has 13 amino acids. Trimming pared 3 bases from V and 2 bases from J, leaving 7 bases between. CDR3: CASGFEGQETQYF. The CDR3 DNA follows: TGTGCTAGTGGTTTTGAGGGACAAGAGACCCAGTACTTC.

The chain employs TRBV14 and TRBJ2-7, with 7 bases aligning to TRBD1. This CDR3 has 13 residues. The junction had 3 bases not matched to a gene; V was cut back by 4 bases and J by 3 bases. Germline lookup yields CDR1 SGHDN and CDR2 FVKESK. The CDR3 sequence: CASSRDRIYEQYF. CDR3 nucleotides: TGTGCCAGCAGCCGGGACAGAATCTACGAGCAGTACTTC.

The chain uses TRBV20-1 and TRBJ2-3; 10 nucleotides agree with TRBD1. The germline V gene has CDR1 DFQATT and CDR2 SNEGSKA (reference sequence). The CDR3 is 14 residues long. V lost 6 bases to trimming and J lost 4 bases; unmatched junction nucleotides: 7. CDR3 sequence reads: CSAPGTGVPDTQYF. The CDR3 nucleotides read TGCAGTGCACCCGGGACAGGGGTTCCAGATACGCAGTATTTT.

The chain recombines TRBV29-1 with TRBJ1-2; D is ambiguous. The CDR3 spans 12 residues. The V end was cut by 4 bases, the J end by 0 bases, with 6 bases between. CDR1 SQVTM and CDR2 ANQGSEA come from the germline V gene. The CDR3 region has the DNA TGCAGCGTTGTCGAACCTAACTATGGCTACACCTTC. As protein: CSVVEPNYGYTF. Looking up the rest from reference TRBV29-1 and TRBJ1-2 gives the full variable domain: SAVISQKPSRDICQRGTSLTIQCQVDSQVTMMFWYRQQPGQSLTLIATANQGSEATYESGFVIDKFPISRPNLTFSTLTVSNMSPEDSSIYLCSVVEPNYGYTFGSGTRLTVV.

This clonotype appeared many times. This chain uses TRBV7-6 with TRBJ1-2, with a possible D match to TRBD1 (5 bases). The CDR3 is 15 amino acids. The germline CDR1 and CDR2 sequences are SGHVS and FNYEAQ. V was clipped by 5 bases and J by 4 bases, with 17 bases between them. The CDR3 DNA follows: TGTGCCAGCAGCCCACGGGCGGGAGGGGTCTATGGCTACACCTTC. It translates to CASSPRAGGVYGYTF.

This clonotype was seen a handful of times. The chain has TRBV29-1 and TRBJ2-7; perhaps TRBD2 as D (6 bases). The CDR3 runs 11 residues. The germline CDR1 and CDR2 sequences are SQVTM and ANQGSEA. The DNA for the CDR3 is TGCGGGGCGGGGTCCCCCTACGAGCAGTACGTC. It codes for CGAGSPYEQYV.

This clonotype appeared once. V and J are TRBV20-1 and TRBJ2-7, with 11 bases lining up with TRBD1. Germline CDR1 reads DFQATT; CDR2 reads SNEGSKA (reference sequence). CDR3 length: 14 amino acids. Trimming cost V 0 bases and J 2 bases; bases outside gene matches: 0. CDR3 sequence: CSAREGQGAYEQYF. The CDR3 DNA is TGCAGTGCTAGAGAGGGACAGGGGGCCTACGAGCAGTACTTC.

The table lists this clonotype with a few counts. This chain connects TRBV12-3 or TRBV12-4 to TRBJ2-1, with D tentatively TRBD1 or TRBD2 (5 bases each). This CDR3 has 14 amino acids. Trimming pared 3 bases from V and 4 bases from J, leaving 10 bases between. The CDR3 nucleotides read TGTGCCAGCAGTTTCGGGACGGAATACAATGAGCAGTTCTTC. It codes for CASSFGTEYNEQFF.

This sequence joins TRBV10-3 and TRBJ1-1, with D possibly TRBD1 on 6 matching bases. Trimming left V 0 bases short and J 4 bases short, with 15 bases between. The length of the CDR3 is 16 residues. CDR1 and CDR2 (germline): ENHRY, SYGVKD. The CDR3 reads CAISESIGGASTEAFF. Here the CDR3 DNA reads TGTGCCATCAGTGAGTCGATCGGGGGGGCGAGCACTGAAGCTTTCTTT.

Only a few counts were recorded for this clonotype. V is TRBV5-1 and J is TRBJ2-2, with TRBD2 matching over 8 bases. CDR3 length: 17 amino acids. The ends lost 6 bases at V and 3 bases at J; junction bases unmatched: 13. Germline CDR1 is SGHRS and CDR2 is YFSETQ. This chain's CDR3 is CASTTSGAGVYTGELFF. The CDR3 DNA reads TGCGCCAGCACCACTTCCGGAGCGGGAGTTTACACCGGGGAGCTGTTTTTT.

Turning to this clonotype: A much more abundant neighbour one base away suggests this may be a read error. The rearrangement uses TRBV20-1 and TRBJ1-2; TRBD1 is a possible D gene (5 bases). Germline values: CDR1 DFQATT, CDR2 SNEGSKA (reference sequence). The V gene lost 5 bases and the J gene lost 10 bases, with 20 bases spanning the gap. The CDR3 spans 13 residues. CDR3 region: CSAVGTGEGVYTF. The CDR3 DNA reads TGCAGTGCTGTCGGGACGGGAGAGGGCGTCTACACCTTC.

The chain is built from TRBV27 and TRBJ2-7; 9 nucleotides match TRBD1. Germline-derived CDR1 and CDR2 are MNHEY and SMNVEV (reference sequence). V trimming: 5 bases; J trimming: 6 bases; junction bases outside the gene matches: 8. This CDR3 comprises 14 residues. The CDR3 loop reads CASSKGQGSGEQYF. The DNA for the CDR3 is TGTGCCAGCAGTAAGGGACAGGGAAGCGGCGAGCAGTACTTC.

This clonotype was counted many times. This chain joins TRBV7-7 and TRBJ1-2, with D possibly TRBD1 on 5 matching bases. The CDR3 is 11 amino acids. The germline CDR1 and CDR2 sequences are SSHAT and FNYEAQ (reference sequence). V was clipped by 6 bases and J by 6 bases, with 8 bases between them. CDR3 sequence reads: CASRLGDGYTF. The CDR3 DNA follows: TGTGCCAGCAGACTAGGGGATGGCTACACCTTC.